This T cell receptor beta chain was profiled in a study of early T cells in non-severe SARS-CoV-2 infection. Study background: Sequenced material consisted of bulk RNA (from unsorted whole blood), and chains were unpaired. Overall study findings and caveats: In VDJdb matching, anti-spike CD8 responses were favored while private and CD4 specificities went missing.

The CDR3 length is 15 residues. Trimming stripped 0 bases from V and 2 bases from J, with 12 bases between. CDR1 SGDLS and CDR2 YYNGEE come from the germline V gene. In this sample, this clonotype turned up many times. The antigen is not known. Each cDNA molecule carried a unique molecular identifier. Each CDR3 protein gets one entry after TCRdb re-called the 5' RACE reads with MiXCR. The sample lists about 33,000 distinct CDR3 sequences, roughly 4% occurring once. This TCR was sampled from an adult who was a healthcare worker with PCR-confirmed SARS-CoV-2 infection or an uninfected control (not recorded which). This sequence joins TRBV9 and TRBJ2-7; tentative D call: TRBD1 (6 bases). The source material was whole blood. Written as DNA, the CDR3 is TGTGCCAGCAGCGTAGCCCAGGGGATAACCTACGAGCAGTACTTC. Translated, it gives CASSVAQGITYEQYF.